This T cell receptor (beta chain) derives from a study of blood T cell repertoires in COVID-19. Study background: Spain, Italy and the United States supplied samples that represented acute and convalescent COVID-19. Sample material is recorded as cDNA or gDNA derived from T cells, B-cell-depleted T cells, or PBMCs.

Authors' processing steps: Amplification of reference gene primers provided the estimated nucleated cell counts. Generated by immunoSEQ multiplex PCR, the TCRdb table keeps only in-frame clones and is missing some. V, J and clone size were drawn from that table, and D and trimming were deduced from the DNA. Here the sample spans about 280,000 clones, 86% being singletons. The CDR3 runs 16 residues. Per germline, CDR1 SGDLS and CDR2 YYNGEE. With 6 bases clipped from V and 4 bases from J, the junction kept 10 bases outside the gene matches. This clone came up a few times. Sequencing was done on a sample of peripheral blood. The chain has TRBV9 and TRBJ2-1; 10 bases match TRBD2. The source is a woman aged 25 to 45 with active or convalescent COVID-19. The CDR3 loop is CASTQGSGGKYNEQFF. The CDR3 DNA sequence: TGTGCCAGCACCCAGGGTAGCGGGGGGAAATACAATGAGCAGTTCTTC. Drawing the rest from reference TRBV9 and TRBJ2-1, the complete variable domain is DSGVTQTPKHLITATGQRVTLRCSPRSGDLSVYWYQQSLDQGLQFLIQYYNGEERAKGNILERFSAQQFPDLHSELNLSSLELGDSALYFCASTQGSGGKYNEQFFGPGTRLTVL.